This TCR beta chain was sequenced during a study of graft-versus-host responses after intestinal transplantation. Points from the study as a whole: GvH clone levels peaked in circulation, and this peak was associated with early post-transplant HvG declines. Recipient marrow showed GvH clones, some seen first in ileum or blood.

Trimming took 1 base from V and 4 from J; bases not matched to a gene: 8. From germline, CDR1 is MGHRA and CDR2 YSYEKL. The CDR3 consists of 17 residues. Details on this clone: What it binds is not known.

Assay used: immunoSEQ multiplex PCR; TCRdb lists only in-frame clones, some missing. Of about 83,000 clones detected, 85% to 90% appear once; the ten largest clones hold 0.34%. This material consisted of unstimulated CD4+ T cells sorted from spleen or lymph node cells, taken before intestinal transplant. J is TRBJ2-5 and V is TRBV4-1; 11 nucleotides match TRBD2. The source of this sequence is a human donor who received an intestinal transplant. The CDR3 DNA sequence: TGCGCCAGCAGCCAAGTTCTGGGGACTAGCGGCCGAGAGACCCAGTACTTC. Translated: CASSQVLGTSGRETQYF.